This passage covers 9 T cell receptor beta chains from one sample sequenced in a study of technical replicates of blood from a handful of donors. The protocol was immunoSEQ multiplex PCR, while the TCRdb copy is restricted to in-frame clones and leaves out a portion. The sample lists about 82,000 clones; 96% were seen once. Sequenced: T cells isolated from PBMCs. The receptors were sampled from a human donor in good health.

This sequence joins TRBV20-1 and TRBJ1-1; D gene unclear. Germline values: CDR1 DFQATT, CDR2 SNEGSKA (reference sequence). The CDR3 spans 11 residues. V was shortened by 7 bases and J by 3 bases, with 9 bases between the two germline ends. Written as DNA, the CDR3 is TGCAGTGTTTTCGGGGACACTGAAGCTTTCTTT. Protein product: CSVFGDTEAFF.

This chain joins TRBV19 and TRBJ2-7, with 14 bases matching TRBD2. This CDR3 has 20 residues. The trim removed 4 bases at V and 4 bases at J, leaving 18 bases unmatched. CDR1 is LNHDA and CDR2 is SQIVND in the germline V gene (reference sequence). CDR3 nucleotide sequence: TGTGCCAGTAGTACCACCGTACCTGGGACTAGCGGGAGTAGGCTATACGAGCAGTACTTC. It encodes CASSTTVPGTSGSRLYEQYF.

The chain combines TRBV28 with TRBJ2-6; D may be TRBD2 (5 bases). The germline V gene has CDR1 MDHEN and CDR2 SYDVKM. Trimming removed 5 bases at V and 4 bases at J, with 12 bases between. CDR3 size: 15 residues. The CDR3 protein is CASSTLASGANVLTF. CDR3 nucleotides: TGTGCCAGCAGTACCCTAGCATCAGGGGCCAACGTCCTGACTTTC.

This clone has only one observation. The genes are TRBV6-6 and TRBJ1-1; TRBD1 aligns across 8 bases. The CDR3 runs 15 residues. Germline trimming cut 4 bases from V and 5 bases from J; bases unmatched to any gene: 9. The V gene's germline CDR1 is MNHNY and CDR2 SVGAGI (reference sequence). The CDR3 here is CASSSPDREGTEAFF. DNA for the CDR3: TGTGCCAGCAGTTCCCCGGACAGGGAAGGGACTGAAGCTTTCTTT.

The chain has TRBV10-3 and TRBJ2-2; 7 nucleotides agree with TRBD1. The V gene end was trimmed by 4 bases and the J gene end by 4 bases; junction bases not matched to a gene: 9. Germline V gene lookup returns CDR1 ENHRY and CDR2 SYGVKD. The CDR3 totals 16 residues. The CDR3 coding sequence is TGTGCCATCAGTGCAAACCGGGACAGTACCACCGGGGAGCTGTTTTTT. This sequence encodes CAISANRDSTTGELFF.

This clone was counted once. J is TRBJ2-2 and V is TRBV29-1; 10 nucleotides match TRBD2. Germline V CDR1 and CDR2: SQVTM, ANQGSEA. V gave up 3 bases and J gave up 7 bases; unmatched junction bases: 14. This CDR3 is 17 amino acids long. CDR3 DNA sequence: TGCAGCGTTGAGAAAGTCAGCGGGAGGGCCAGGGTCGGGGAGCTGTTTTTT. Translating gives CSVEKVSGRARVGELFF.

CDR3 protein: CASSTLTTGTSEQYF. CDR3 nucleotides: TGTGCCAGCAGCACCCTTACCACCGGGACATCCGAGCAGTACTTC. The J gene is TRBJ2-7, the V gene TRBV28, with D perhaps matching TRBD1 (6 bases). Germline-derived CDR1 and CDR2 are MDHEN and SYDVKM. The CDR3 loop spans 15 amino acids. V was pared by 6 bases and J by 6 bases, with 21 bases between.

The gene calls are TRBV23-1 and TRBJ2-7; a possible D gene is TRBD2 (6 bases). TRBV23-1 qualifies as an ORF whose function is uncertain. The CDR3 spans 13 residues. With 4 bases removed from V and 4 bases from J, the gap between germline ends came to 11 bases. DNA for the CDR3: TGCGCCAGCAGTCCTCCCGGGGGTTACGAGCAGTACTTC. This translates into CASSPPGGYEQYF.

The chain recombines TRBV29-1 with TRBJ2-1, with D possibly TRBD2 on 6 matching bases. Trimming pared 7 bases from V and 1 base from J, leaving 14 bases between. Per germline, CDR1 SQVTM and CDR2 ANQGSEA. The CDR3 is 14 amino acids. The CDR3 spells CSAERAPSYNEQFF. The CDR3 coding sequence is TGCAGCGCTGAGCGGGCTCCTTCCTACAATGAGCAGTTCTTC.